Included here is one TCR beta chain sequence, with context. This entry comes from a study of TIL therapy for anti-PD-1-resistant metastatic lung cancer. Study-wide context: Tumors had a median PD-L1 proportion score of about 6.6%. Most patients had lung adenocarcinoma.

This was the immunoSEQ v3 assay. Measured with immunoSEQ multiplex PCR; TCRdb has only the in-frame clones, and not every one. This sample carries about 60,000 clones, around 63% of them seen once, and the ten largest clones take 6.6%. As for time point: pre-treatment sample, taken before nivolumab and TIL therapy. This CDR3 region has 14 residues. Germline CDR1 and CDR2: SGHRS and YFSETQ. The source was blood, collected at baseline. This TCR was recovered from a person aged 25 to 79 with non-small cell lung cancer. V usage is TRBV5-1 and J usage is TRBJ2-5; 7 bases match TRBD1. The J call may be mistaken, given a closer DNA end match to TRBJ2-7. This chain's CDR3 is CASSTDGTEYEQYF. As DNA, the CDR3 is TGCGCCAGCAGCACGGACGGGACAGAATACGAGCAGTACTTC.